One and the same sample provided the 32 T cell receptor beta chains below, sequenced in a study of shared clonotypes between healthy human individuals. The data were produced by immunoSEQ multiplex PCR, yet TCRdb's version contains in-frame clones alone and is incomplete. The sample consists of 400,000 or so clones, just over 95% of them appearing once. The specimen sequenced was memory CD8+ T cells sorted from blood. Specified subset: CD45RO+ cells pooled with CCR7-negative TemRA cells. The receptors come from a man aged 30-40 years in good health.

V is TRBV2 and J is TRBJ1-5; D uncertain. Trimming removed 4 bases at V and 4 bases at J, with 11 bases between. The CDR3 extends over 14 amino acids. The V gene's germline CDR1 is SNHLY and CDR2 FYNNEI. The CDR3 loop reads CASSVMVKNQPQHF. CDR3 DNA: TGTGCCAGCAGTGTAATGGTAAAAAATCAGCCCCAGCATTTT.

The rearrangement links TRBV5-4 to TRBJ1-2; 9 bases agree with TRBD1. The CDR3 is 14 residues long. Trimming removed 3 bases from V and 6 bases from J; junction bases left unmatched: 6. Per germline, CDR1 SGHNT and CDR2 YYREEE (reference sequence). CDR3 in DNA: TGTGCCAGCAGCTCCGGGACAGGGCGGGATGGCTACACCTTC. Translated: CASSSGTGRDGYTF.

This chain links TRBV11-2 with TRBJ2-1; 12 bases align to TRBD2. CDR1 is SGHAT, CDR2 FQNNGV, per germline. The V segment lost 4 bases and the J segment 1 base; nucleotides outside the gene matches: 8. This CDR3 region has 18 residues. CDR3 region: CASSSMTSGRGSYNEQFF. The CDR3 coding sequence is TGTGCCAGCAGCTCCATGACTAGCGGGAGAGGATCCTACAATGAGCAGTTCTTC.

The gene calls are TRBV11-2 and TRBJ1-6; D not certain. Trimming left V 1 base short and J 7 bases short, with 2 bases between. This CDR3 is 12 amino acids long. Germline CDR1 reads SGHAT; CDR2 reads FQNNGV. The CDR3 sequence is CASSLANSPLHF. CDR3 DNA: TGTGCCAGCAGCTTAGCGAATTCACCCCTCCACTTT. Full variable domain (outside the CDR3, taken from reference TRBV11-2 and TRBJ1-6): EAGVAQSPRYKIIEKRQSVAFWCNPISGHATLYWYQQILGQGPKLLIQFQNNGVVDDSQLPKDRFSAERLKGVDSTLKIQPAKLEDSAVYLCASSLANSPLHFGNGTRLTVT.

The chain uses TRBV15 and TRBJ2-2, with TRBD2 matching 14 bases. This CDR3 is built from 20 residues. Trimming cost V 0 bases and J 3 bases; bases outside gene matches: 9. Germline values: CDR1 LNHNV, CDR2 YYDKDF (reference sequence). Here the CDR3 reads CATSRDRLGLAGADTGELFF. The DNA of the CDR3 is TGTGCCACCAGCAGAGATCGCCTGGGACTAGCGGGAGCGGACACCGGGGAGCTGTTTTTT.

The V gene is TRBV25-1, the J gene TRBJ2-7, with a tentative D call TRBD1 (6 bases). This CDR3 has 14 residues. The ends were cut back, 6 bases at V and 0 bases at J, with 12 bases in the middle. Germline lookup yields CDR1 MGHDK and CDR2 SYGVNS. This CDR3 reads CASSRGRTSYEQYF. The CDR3 DNA follows: TGTGCCAGCAGCAGGGGACGGACCTCCTACGAGCAGTACTTC.

This chain connects TRBV7-9 to TRBJ1-6; D is ambiguous. CDR3 length: 12 amino acids. Germline CDR1 and CDR2: SEHNR and FQNEAQ (reference sequence). V dropped 1 base and J dropped 8 bases, with 3 bases sitting between them. The CDR3 sequence: CASSLEYSPLHF. The DNA of the CDR3 is TGTGCCAGCAGCTTAGAATATTCACCCCTCCACTTT.

The rearrangement joins TRBV7-2 to TRBJ1-5; TRBD1 aligns across 7 bases. V shed 4 bases, J shed 7 bases, and the junction held 4 bases outside the gene matches. The CDR3 is 13 amino acids. Germline V gene lookup returns CDR1 SGHTA and CDR2 FQGNSA. The CDR3 DNA follows: TGTGCCAGCAGCTCCCGACAGGGCCAGCCCCAGCATTTT. Translation gives CASSSRQGQPQHF.

The chain is built from TRBV27 and TRBJ1-5, with 10 bases fitting TRBD1. The germline gives CDR1 MNHEY, CDR2 SMNVEV (reference sequence). After removal of 5 bases from V and 1 base from J, the junction contained 8 bases not matched to a gene. The CDR3 contains 17 residues. The CDR3 nucleotides read TGTGCCAGCAGTCGACAGGGGGCTGGAAGAAGCAATCAGCCCCAGCATTTT. It codes for CASSRQGAGRSNQPQHF.

This chain joins TRBV6-5 and TRBJ1-3; no firm D call. The germline V gene has CDR1 MNHEY and CDR2 SVGAGI. The CDR3 consists of 15 residues. Trimming took off 5 bases at V and 0 bases at J, with 11 bases between the two ends. The chain's CDR3 is CASSPGFSSGNTIYF. Here the CDR3 DNA reads TGTGCCAGCAGTCCGGGTTTCTCCTCTGGAAACACCATATATTTT.

This chain joins TRBV4-1 and TRBJ2-1; 13 nucleotides agree with TRBD2. The CDR3 is 17 amino acids. Germline CDR1 is MGHRA and CDR2 is YSYEKL. V shed 6 bases and J 2 bases; nucleotides not matched to a gene: 7. CDR3 sequence (DNA): TGCGCCAGCAGGGAGACTAGCGGGAGGCGGCCCTACAATGAGCAGTTCTTC. Its translation is CASRETSGRRPYNEQFF.

The chain links TRBV25-1 to TRBJ2-2; D remains unclear. Germline-derived CDR1 and CDR2 are MGHDK and SYGVNS. V was trimmed by 3 bases and J by 4 bases, leaving 3 bases between them. This CDR3 contains 12 residues. The CDR3 is CASSDGTGELFF. CDR3 DNA sequence: TGTGCCAGCAGTGACGGCACCGGGGAGCTGTTTTTT. Variable domain in full (rest from reference TRBV25-1 and TRBJ2-2): EADIYQTPRYLVIGTGKKITLECSQTMGHDKMYWYQQDPGMELHLIHYSYGVNSTEKGDLSSESTVSRIRTEHFPLTLESARPSHTSQYLCASSDGTGELFFGEGSRLTVL.

V and J are TRBV19 and TRBJ1-5; TRBD1 agrees at 11 bases. CDR1 and CDR2 (germline): LNHDA, SQIVND (reference sequence). Trimming cost V 7 bases and J 2 bases; bases outside gene matches: 7. CDR3 length equals 16 residues. The CDR3 coding sequence is TGTGCCAGTACCAAAGAGGGACAGGGGGGCAATCAGCCCCAGCATTTT. Translation gives CASTKEGQGGNQPQHF.

This rearrangement joins TRBV18 to TRBJ1-1; unclear D gene. Between the trimmed V and J ends, which lost 5 bases and 2 bases, there was a span of 18 bases. Germline V gene sequence: CDR1 KGHSH, CDR2 LQKENI. The CDR3 is made up of 16 amino acids. In DNA form, the CDR3 reads TGTGCCAGCTCATTACGATCAGCAGGCCAAAACACTGAAGCTTTCTTT. This encodes CASSLRSAGQNTEAFF.

The rearrangement links TRBV30 to TRBJ1-3, with 8 bases lining up with TRBD1. The CDR3 has 14 amino acids. Germline CDR1 is GTSNPN and CDR2 is SVGIG (reference sequence). V was pared by 6 bases and J by 2 bases, with 6 bases of the junction left unmatched. In DNA, the CDR3 is TGTGCCTGTCTTGTCAGGGGGCCTGGAAACACCATATATTTT. It specifies CACLVRGPGNTIYF. Full variable domain (rest looked up from reference TRBV30 and TRBJ1-3): SQTIHQWPATLVQPVGSPLSLECTVEGTSNPNLYWYRQAAGRGLQLLFYSVGIGQISSEVPQNLSASRPQDRQFILSSKKLLLSDSGFYLCACLVRGPGNTIYFGEGSWLTVV.

The CDR3 region is CASSDSRDRGTDTQYF. The CDR3 DNA follows: TGTGCCAGCAGTGACTCGCGGGACAGGGGGACAGATACGCAGTATTTT. This chain links TRBV6-4 with TRBJ2-3, with TRBD1 matching 11 bases. Germline CDR1 MRHNA, CDR2 SNTAGT. V was clipped by 0 bases and J by 3 bases; unmatched bases: 2. The CDR3 is 16 residues long.

The chain uses TRBV10-1 and TRBJ2-1; D uncertain. The CDR3 has 14 amino acids. Per the germline V gene, CDR1 is WNHNN and CDR2 is SYGVQD (reference sequence). Trimming took off 6 bases at V and 4 bases at J, with 13 bases between the two ends. CDR3 nucleotides: TGCGCCAGCAGGTGGGCTATCTCGTACAATGAGCAGTTCTTC. Translation gives CASRWAISYNEQFF.

This sequence joins TRBV25-1 and TRBJ1-5; no reliable D call. The V gene's germline CDR1 is MGHDK and CDR2 SYGVNS. V was trimmed by 2 bases and J by 2 bases, leaving 7 bases between them. This CDR3 has 14 residues. The CDR3: CASSEGPRNQPQHF. The CDR3 nucleotides read TGTGCCAGCAGTGAAGGACCCCGCAATCAGCCCCAGCATTTT.

The rearrangement links TRBV30 to TRBJ1-1; D is ambiguous. This CDR3 region has 12 residues. Germline assignment: CDR1 GTSNPN and CDR2 SVGIG (reference sequence). The V end was cut by 1 base, the J end by 4 bases, with 7 bases between. The CDR3 region is CAWSGLITEAFF. Here the CDR3 DNA reads TGTGCCTGGAGTGGGCTGATCACTGAAGCTTTCTTT.

The rearrangement links TRBV29-1 to TRBJ2-2, with TRBD1 identical over 11 bases. The germline V gene has CDR1 SQVTM and CDR2 ANQGSEA. The CDR3 spans 13 residues. V lost 7 bases and J lost 4; bases outside the gene matches: 2. For the CDR3, the DNA is TGCAGCGCCGGGACAGGGGGCACCGGGGAGCTGTTTTTT. It translates to CSAGTGGTGELFF.

The V and J genes are TRBV6-1 and TRBJ1-5; TRBD1 matches 7 bases. The CDR3 is 18 amino acids. Germline V CDR1 and CDR2: MNHNS, SASEGT. With V trimmed by 1 base and J by 4 bases, 13 bases remained unmatched. The CDR3 sequence: CASSEDLLGTAYNQPQHF. DNA for the CDR3: TGTGCCAGCAGTGAAGACTTACTAGGGACAGCCTATAATCAGCCCCAGCATTTT.

The chain links TRBV28 to TRBJ2-2; D not resolved. Per the germline V gene, CDR1 is MDHEN and CDR2 is SYDVKM. This CDR3 is 12 amino acids long. V was pared by 6 bases and J by 3 bases, with 5 bases between. In DNA form, the CDR3 reads TGTGCCAGCAGGATTGACACCGGGGAGCTGTTTTTT. It yields the protein CASRIDTGELFF. The full variable domain, its missing parts supplied by reference TRBV28 and TRBJ2-2, is DVKVTQSSRYLVKRTGEKVFLECVQDMDHENMFWYRQDPGLGLRLIYFSYDVKMKEKGDIPEGYSVSREKKERFSLILESASTNQTSMYLCASRIDTGELFFGEGSRLTVL.

The chain couples TRBV7-9 to TRBJ2-1, with TRBD1 as a possible D gene (7 bases). Between the trimmed V and J ends, which lost 5 bases and 5 bases, there was a span of 16 bases. The CDR3 spans 15 residues. The germline gives CDR1 SEHNR, CDR2 FQNEAQ (reference sequence). CDR3 bases: TGTGCCAGCAGCGTCACAGGGGACTTACACAATGAGCAGTTCTTC. Its protein product is CASSVTGDLHNEQFF.

The gene calls are TRBV11-3 and TRBJ1-2; D possibly corresponds to TRBD1 (6 bases). CDR3 length: 14 residues. Trimming took 5 bases from V and 7 from J, leaving 17 bases between them. Looked up from germline, CDR1 is SGHNT and CDR2 is YENEEA. The CDR3 sequence: CASSPPGASLGYTF. The CDR3 bases are TGTGCCAGCAGCCCGCCGGGGGCATCCCTTGGCTACACCTTC.

The chain combines TRBV10-3 with TRBJ2-7; D is uncertain. The CDR3 sequence is 12 residues long. Between the trimmed V and J ends, which lost 2 bases and 6 bases, there was a span of 8 bases. Per germline, CDR1 ENHRY and CDR2 SYGVKD. The CDR3 bases are TGTGCCATCAGTGAGAATTGGGGCGAGCAGTACTTC. It specifies CAISENWGEQYF.

This rearrangement joins TRBV5-1 to TRBJ2-7; D may be TRBD1 (5 bases). The V and J ends lost 3 bases and 2 bases respectively, with 12 bases between them. Germline CDR1 SGHRS, CDR2 YFSETQ. This CDR3 region has 14 residues. The CDR3, as DNA: TGCGCCAGCAGCTCGACAGTTAATGCCTACGAGCAGTACTTC. Its translation: CASSSTVNAYEQYF.

J is TRBJ2-7 and V is TRBV18, with 7 bases aligning to TRBD1. CDR1 and CDR2 from the germline V gene are KGHSH and LQKENI. The V gene end was trimmed by 3 bases and the J gene end by 2 bases; junction bases not matched to a gene: 7. The CDR3 loop spans 15 amino acids. The CDR3 here is CASSPRQGVTYEQYF. Written as DNA, the CDR3 is TGTGCCAGCTCACCGAGGCAGGGGGTAACCTACGAGCAGTACTTC.

The chain employs TRBV10-3 and TRBJ2-7; TRBD2 aligns across 13 bases. The ends lost 6 bases at V and 2 bases at J; junction bases unmatched: 7. The V gene's germline CDR1 is ENHRY and CDR2 SYGVKD. This CDR3 has 16 residues. CDR3 DNA: TGTGCCATCAGCGACACAGGACTAGCGGGAGCCTACGAGCAGTACTTC. Residues: CAISDTGLAGAYEQYF.

V and J are TRBV2 and TRBJ2-1, with TRBD2 identical over 13 bases. CDR1 is SNHLY and CDR2 is FYNNEI in the germline V gene. V lost 5 bases and J lost 9; bases outside the gene matches: 7. The CDR3 covers 15 residues. The CDR3 DNA reads TGTGCCAGCAGTCCCGGGACTAGCGGGGTCACTGAGCAGTTCTTC. Its translation is CASSPGTSGVTEQFF.

J is TRBJ2-1 and V is TRBV7-9; 9 nucleotides match TRBD2. This CDR3 spans 18 amino acids. Germline CDR1 and CDR2: SEHNR and FQNEAQ (reference sequence). Trimming took 6 bases from V and 5 from J; bases not matched to a gene: 17. The CDR3: CASSRGPIWREGNNEQFF. CDR3 bases: TGTGCCAGCAGTAGAGGGCCGATCTGGCGGGAGGGCAACAATGAGCAGTTCTTC.

On this clone itself: The sample carries other DNA sequences with the same CDR3. The rearrangement uses TRBV14 and TRBJ1-3; no reliable D call. The germline V gene encodes CDR1 SGHDN and CDR2 FVKESK. This CDR3 spans 15 amino acids. The germline V and J ends were trimmed by 2 bases and 0 bases, with 8 bases remaining between them. CDR3 protein: CASSQYGSSGNTIYF. The CDR3 nucleotides are TGTGCCAGCAGCCAATACGGGAGCTCTGGAAACACCATATATTTT.

V is TRBV6-1 and J is TRBJ2-1; D possibly uses TRBD1 or TRBD2 (5 bases each). V lost 8 bases and J 7 bases, leaving 18 bases between the germline ends. Germline loops: CDR1 MNHNS, CDR2 SASEGT. This CDR3 region has 14 residues. CDR3 sequence (DNA): TGTGCCAGCGCCCAAGGGGCTAGCAGGAATGAGCAGTTCTTC. Its protein product is CASAQGASRNEQFF.